This T cell receptor (beta chain) was sequenced for a study of human T cells and chemical hapten exposure. General study points: While controls formed fewer of them, expanded TCRs formed significantly more large CDR3 similarity clusters.

On this clonotype: The antigen is not known.

Time point specified: patch test 1, 2 weeks after DPC sensitization. Documented treatment: therapeutic diphenylcyclopropenone sensitization with weekly scalp DPC. TCRdb called the RACE reads again in MiXCR, with one record for every CDR3 protein. The sample has under 85,000 distinct CDR3 sequences, about a tenth seen once. This specimen was whole blood, taken in connection with sensitization to the hapten diphenylcyclopropenone (DPC). This TCR was sampled from a woman in her fifties or sixties with alopecia areata. Some clones in this sample may be carry-over from other donors' samples.

The CDR3 loop reads CSVGIAGVGEQFF. The DNA of the CDR3 is TGCAGCGTTGGTATAGCGGGAGTGGGTGAGCAGTTCTTC. The V and J genes are TRBV29-1 and TRBJ2-1; 9 bases are a match to TRBD2. V trimming: 4 bases; J trimming: 9 bases; junction bases outside the gene matches: 7. From germline, CDR1 is SQVTM and CDR2 ANQGSEA. The length of the CDR3 is 13 residues.